Below, one TCR beta chain is given with its context. Its antigen remains unidentified. Investigators isolated RNA and reverse transcribed it into cDNA to act as the sequencing template. Data came from immunoSEQ multiplex PCR; TCRdb stores just in-frame clones and leaves some out. The sample includes about 140,000 clones, roughly 86% of them seen just once. CDR3 length: 14 residues. CDR1 is MNHEY and CDR2 is SMNVEV in the germline V gene (reference sequence). V lost 3 bases, J lost 2 bases, and 8 bases lay in between. The source of the sample is a study of CD8+ T cells in alopecia areata. Notes on the study in general: Greater clonality was observed in lesional scalp samples, especially alopecia totalis/universalis, versus normal scalp. Resident alphabeta T-cell populations of normal skin are likewise subject to sequencing in scalp samples.

The treatment was: oral pan-JAK inhibitor, 5-10 mg twice daily. Material: CD8+ T cells sorted from blood, obtained at week 4, from a patient treated with tofacitinib. The receptor was derived from a human donor with alopecia areata. V is TRBV27 and J is TRBJ2-4; D may be TRBD2 (5 bases). The chain's CDR3 is CASSLQDSKNIQYF. The CDR3 coding sequence is TGTGCCAGCAGTTTGCAGGACTCCAAAAACATTCAGTACTTC.